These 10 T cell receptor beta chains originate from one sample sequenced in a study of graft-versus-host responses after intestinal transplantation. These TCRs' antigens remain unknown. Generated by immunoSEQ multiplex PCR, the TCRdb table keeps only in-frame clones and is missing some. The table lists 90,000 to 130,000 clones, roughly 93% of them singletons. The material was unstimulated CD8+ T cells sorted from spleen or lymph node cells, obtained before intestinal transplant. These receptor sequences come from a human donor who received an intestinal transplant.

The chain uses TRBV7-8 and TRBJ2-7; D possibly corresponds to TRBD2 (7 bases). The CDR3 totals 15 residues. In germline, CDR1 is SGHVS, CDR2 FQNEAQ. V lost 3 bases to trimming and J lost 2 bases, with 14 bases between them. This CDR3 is CASSFPRGRAYEQYF. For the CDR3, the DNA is TGTGCCAGCAGCTTCCCAAGGGGGAGGGCCTACGAGCAGTACTTC.

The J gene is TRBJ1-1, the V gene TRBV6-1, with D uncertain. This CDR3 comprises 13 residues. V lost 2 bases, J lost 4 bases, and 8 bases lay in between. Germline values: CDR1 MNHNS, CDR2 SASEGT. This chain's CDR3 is CASSEPWSTEAFF. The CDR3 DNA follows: TGTGCCAGCAGTGAACCATGGAGCACTGAAGCTTTCTTT.

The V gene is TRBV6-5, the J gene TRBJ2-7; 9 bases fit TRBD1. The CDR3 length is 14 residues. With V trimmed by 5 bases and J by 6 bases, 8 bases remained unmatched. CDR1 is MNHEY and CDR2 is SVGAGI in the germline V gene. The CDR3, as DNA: TGTGCCAGCAGTCAATGGGACAGGGCTCTCGAGCAGTACTTC. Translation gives CASSQWDRALEQYF.

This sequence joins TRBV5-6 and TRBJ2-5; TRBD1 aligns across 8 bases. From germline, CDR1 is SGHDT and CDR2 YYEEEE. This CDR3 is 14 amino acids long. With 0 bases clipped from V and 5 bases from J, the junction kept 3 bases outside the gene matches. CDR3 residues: CASSLAGGRETQYF. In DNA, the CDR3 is TGTGCCAGCAGCTTGGCAGGGGGCAGGGAGACCCAGTACTTC.

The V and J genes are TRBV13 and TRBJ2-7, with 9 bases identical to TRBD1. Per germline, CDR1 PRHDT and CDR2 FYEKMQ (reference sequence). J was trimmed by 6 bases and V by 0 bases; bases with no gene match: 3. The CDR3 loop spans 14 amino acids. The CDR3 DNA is TGTGCCAGCAGCTTAGGACAGGGGGCACCCGAGCAGTACTTC. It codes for CASSLGQGAPEQYF.

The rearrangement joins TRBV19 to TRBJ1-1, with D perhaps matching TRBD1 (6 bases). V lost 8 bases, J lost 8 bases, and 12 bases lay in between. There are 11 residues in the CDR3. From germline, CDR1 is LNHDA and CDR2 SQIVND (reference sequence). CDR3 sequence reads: CASGRGPEAFF. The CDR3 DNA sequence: TGTGCCAGTGGCAGGGGCCCCGAAGCTTTCTTT.

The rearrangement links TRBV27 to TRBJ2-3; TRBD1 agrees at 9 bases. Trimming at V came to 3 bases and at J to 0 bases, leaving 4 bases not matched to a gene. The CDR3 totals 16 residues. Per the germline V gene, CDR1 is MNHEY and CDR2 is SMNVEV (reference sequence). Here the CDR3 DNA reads TGTGCCAGCAGTTTCAAGGACAGGGGTAGCACAGATACGCAGTATTTT. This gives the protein CASSFKDRGSTDTQYF.

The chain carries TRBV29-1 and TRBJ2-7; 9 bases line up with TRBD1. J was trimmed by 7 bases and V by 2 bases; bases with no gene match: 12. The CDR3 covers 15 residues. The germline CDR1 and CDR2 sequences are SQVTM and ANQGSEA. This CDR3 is CSVERSGQGIEEQYF. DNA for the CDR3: TGCAGCGTTGAAAGGTCCGGACAGGGGATAGAAGAGCAGTACTTC.

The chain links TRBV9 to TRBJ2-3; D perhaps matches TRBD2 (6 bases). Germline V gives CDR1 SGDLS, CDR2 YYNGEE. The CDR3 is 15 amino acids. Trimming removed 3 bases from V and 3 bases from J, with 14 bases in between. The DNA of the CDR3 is TGTGCCAGCAGCGCCCCGGGACTCTTGACAGATACGCAGTATTTT. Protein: CASSAPGLLTDTQYF.

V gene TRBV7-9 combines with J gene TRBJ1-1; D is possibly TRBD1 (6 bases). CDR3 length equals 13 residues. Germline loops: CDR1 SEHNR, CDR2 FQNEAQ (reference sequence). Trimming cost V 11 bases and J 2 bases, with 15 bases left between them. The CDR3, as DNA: TGTGCCGTCCAGACAGGAGACAACACTGAAGCTTTCTTT. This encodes CAVQTGDNTEAFF. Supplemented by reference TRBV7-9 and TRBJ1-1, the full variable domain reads DTGVSQNPRHKITKRGQNVTFRCDPISEHNRLYWYRQTLGQGPEFLTYFQNEAQLEKSRLLSDRFSAERPKGSFSTLEIQRTEQGDSAMYLCAVQTGDNTEAFFGQGTRLTVV.